Reported below is one T cell receptor beta chain. Its antigen remains unidentified. This sample was included in a study of blood T cells in healthy people across ages. Whole-study results and caveats: Comparison with aged donors showed that long-lived donors had more naive CD4+ cells and higher diversity. CMV status of donors was unknown, possibly confounding expanded clonotype changes.

The V end was cut by 3 bases, the J end by 2 bases, with 9 bases between. Germline V gives CDR1 DFQATT, CDR2 SNEGSKA (reference sequence). The CDR3 loop spans 13 amino acids. Next came a second PCR, run for about 7 to 11 cycles, which used a sample-barcoded 5' primer along with a J-beta primer mix. One entry per CDR3 protein, called by TCRdb with MiXCR from the 5' RACE reads. The sample includes about 830,000 distinct CDR3 sequences, over 45% seen only once; the top ten take approximately 21%. This TCR was recovered from a man aged 30-40 years in good health. Sequenced: blood. The chain recombines TRBV20-1 with TRBJ2-3; no clear D gene. CDR3 nucleotide sequence: TGCAGTGCTAGTGAAGGAACCACAGATACGCAGTATTTT. This codes for CSASEGTTDTQYF.